The 13 T cell receptor beta chains below were found in one sample sequenced in a study of T cells after yellow fever vaccination. TCRdb re-called the 5' RACE reads through MiXCR, storing one row per CDR3 protein. The sample has just under 600,000 distinct CDR3 sequences, about 14% seen once. The sample here was PBMCs, taken on the day of the yellow fever booster vaccination. All receptors derive from a man aged 25 to 45 who received the YFV17D yellow fever vaccine.

A few counts support this clonotype. The rearrangement links TRBV7-2 to TRBJ2-1; D might be TRBD1 (6 bases). Per the germline V gene, CDR1 is SGHTA and CDR2 is FQGNSA. V was cut by 5 bases and J by 1 base, with 18 bases left in between. The CDR3 is made up of 17 amino acids. CDR3 DNA sequence: TGTGCCAGCAGCGCACCCAGGCCGGGACATTCCTACAATGAGCAGTTCTTC. Translation gives CASSAPRPGHSYNEQFF.

Comment on this clonotype: Because the CDR3 is missing its conserved closing phenylalanine or tryptophan, this is likely a read error. This chain joins TRBV7-4 and TRBJ2-5; possible D gene TRBD1, 6 bases. The CDR3 spans 17 residues. The V gene's germline CDR1 is SGHVT and CDR2 SQSDAQ. V was trimmed by 1 base and J by 6 bases, leaving 21 bases between them. Here the CDR3 reads CASSLGQVGVRIQTQYS. CDR3 in DNA: TGTGCCAGCAGCTTAGGACAGGTTGGAGTTCGAATCCAGACCCAGTACTCC.

This clonotype turned up a few times. The chain links TRBV28 to TRBJ1-3, with D tentatively TRBD1 (6 bases). V gave up 7 bases and J gave up 4 bases, with 20 bases separating them. This CDR3 comprises 16 residues. Looked up from germline, CDR1 is MDHEN and CDR2 is SYDVKM. CDR3 in DNA: TGTGCCAGCACTCTTCGCCCCCAGGGGTACGGAAACACCATATATTTT. It codes for CASTLRPQGYGNTIYF.

This clonotype was recorded a few times. The chain combines TRBV5-1 with TRBJ2-1, with a tentative D call TRBD1 (6 bases). The CDR3 extends over 14 amino acids. V was shortened by 1 base and J by 7 bases, with 12 bases between the two germline ends. CDR1 is SGHRS, CDR2 YFSETQ, per germline. The CDR3 sequence: CASSLPRGGNEQFF. The CDR3 nucleotides read TGCGCCAGCAGCTTGCCCAGGGGCGGGAATGAGCAGTTCTTC.

The genes are TRBV6-6 and TRBJ2-1; D gene unclear. Trimming stripped 2 bases from V and 5 bases from J, with 4 bases between. The CDR3 loop spans 12 amino acids. CDR1 MNHNY and CDR2 SVGAGI come from the germline V gene (reference sequence). CDR3 in DNA: TGTGCCAGCAGTTACCCAAACAATGAGCAGTTCTTC. Encoded protein: CASSYPNNEQFF.

The chain joins TRBV5-8 to TRBJ2-1; no reliable D call. The V end lost 2 bases, the J end lost 3 bases, and 12 bases lay between the germline ends. This CDR3 contains 15 residues. The germline V gene has CDR1 SGHTS and CDR2 YDEGEE. In DNA, the CDR3 is TGTGCCAGCAGCTTAAGAGGAGAGGACTACAATGAGCAGTTCTTC. As protein: CASSLRGEDYNEQFF.

The chain carries TRBV27 and TRBJ2-3; 8 positions agree with TRBD2. Germline V gives CDR1 MNHEY, CDR2 SMNVEV (reference sequence). V shed 6 bases and J 2 bases; nucleotides not matched to a gene: 7. This CDR3 has 15 residues. CDR3 in amino acids: CASSKPGLATDTQYF. CDR3 in DNA: TGTGCCAGCAGCAAACCAGGACTAGCCACAGATACGCAGTATTTT.

The J gene is TRBJ2-7, the V gene TRBV5-6; D gene unclear. Germline loops: CDR1 SGHDT, CDR2 YYEEEE. This CDR3 contains 14 residues. Trimming removed 0 bases from V and 7 bases from J, with 14 bases in between. CDR3 in DNA: TGTGCCAGCAGCTTGGGGGCTCTCTTGAGAGAGCAGTACTTC. It yields the protein CASSLGALLREQYF.

This clonotype was seen a handful of times. The rearrangement uses TRBV6-5 and TRBJ1-1, with unresolved D. This CDR3 has 15 amino acids. The V end lost 2 bases, the J end lost 3 bases, and 13 bases lay between the germline ends. In germline, CDR1 is MNHEY, CDR2 SVGAGI. CDR3 in DNA: TGTGCCAGCAGTTACCCACCCTGGAGGGACACTGAAGCTTTCTTT. Residues: CASSYPPWRDTEAFF.

This clonotype was recorded many times. The rearrangement joins TRBV15 to TRBJ2-5; D is unclear. CDR1 LNHNV and CDR2 YYDKDF come from the germline V gene (reference sequence). The CDR3 has 15 amino acids. Between the trimmed V and J ends, which lost 0 bases and 4 bases, there was a span of 12 bases. The CDR3, as DNA: TGTGCCACCAGCAGAGATGACCCGGCGGTAGAGACCCAGTACTTC. The encoded protein is CATSRDDPAVETQYF.

The rearrangement joins TRBV5-6 to TRBJ2-2; 9 bases map to TRBD1. V lost 0 bases, J lost 4 bases, and 4 bases stayed unmatched. This CDR3 contains 16 residues. Germline-derived CDR1 and CDR2 are SGHDT and YYEEEE. Written as DNA, the CDR3 is TGTGCCAGCAGCTTGGCGGGACAGGGTGCCACCGGGGAGCTGTTTTTT. It codes for CASSLAGQGATGELFF.

This clonotype has a handful of counts. The gene calls are TRBV20-1 and TRBJ2-1; TRBD2 matches 8 bases. The J segment lost 4 bases and the V segment lost 3 bases, leaving 14 bases of the junction unmatched. The V gene's germline CDR1 is DFQATT and CDR2 SNEGSKA (reference sequence). CDR3 length: 17 amino acids. CDR3 nucleotide sequence: TGCAGTGCTAGTGGTTCAACGGCTAGCGGGTTTTACAATGAGCAGTTCTTC. Its translation is CSASGSTASGFYNEQFF.

Of note for this clonotype: At one end, the junction sequence differs from germline, possibly due to a read error. The chain couples TRBV20-1 to TRBJ2-5, with D unresolved. CDR1 is DFQATT, CDR2 SNEGSKA, per germline (reference sequence). This CDR3 is 13 amino acids long. CDR3 loop: CSARGLRRETQYF. In DNA, the CDR3 is TGCAGTGCGAGAGGCCTCAGAAGAGAGACCCAGTACTTC.